The 12 T cell receptor beta chains below were found in one sample sequenced in a study of blood T cell repertoires in COVID-19. Only in-frame clones appear in the TCRdb table, and some are missing; sequencing was by immunoSEQ multiplex PCR. Among approximately 98,000 clones, around 76% were seen once, and the ten largest hold about 18%. The sample consisted of peripheral blood. The source is a man older than 75 with acute or convalescent COVID-19.

The chain carries TRBV27 and TRBJ2-4, with 10 bases that match TRBD2. The CDR3 runs to 19 residues. CDR1 and CDR2 (germline): MNHEY, SMNVEV (reference sequence). After removal of 4 bases from V and 0 bases from J, the junction contained 12 bases not matched to a gene. The DNA of the CDR3 is TGTGCCAGCAGTTCGATGGTAGCGGGGGGTGTTATAGCCAAAAACATTCAGTACTTC. Translation: CASSSMVAGGVIAKNIQYF.

CDR3 nucleotides: TGCGCCAGCAGCCAAGGAGTACAGGGGATCTATGGCTACACCTTC. Translated, it gives CASSQGVQGIYGYTF. The chain combines TRBV4-1 with TRBJ1-2; 7 nucleotides match TRBD1. There are 15 residues in the CDR3. Per germline, CDR1 MGHRA and CDR2 YSYEKL. J was trimmed by 4 bases and V by 1 base; bases with no gene match: 6.

The V gene is TRBV11-2, the J gene TRBJ2-1; D gene unclear. Trimming took 5 bases from V and 3 from J, leaving 8 bases between them. The V gene's germline CDR1 is SGHAT and CDR2 FQNNGV. CDR3 size: 13 residues. DNA for the CDR3: TGTGCCAGCAGCGCAGAGGTCTACAATGAGCAGTTCTTC. It is translated as CASSAEVYNEQFF.

This clone was seen ten or more times. This rearrangement joins TRBV18 to TRBJ1-1; perhaps TRBD1 as D (5 bases). Germline-derived CDR1 and CDR2 are KGHSH and LQKENI. Trimming left V 2 bases short and J 8 bases short, with 9 bases between. The CDR3 runs to 12 residues. The CDR3 sequence is CASSPLGQEAFF. The CDR3 DNA follows: TGTGCCAGCTCACCATTGGGGCAGGAAGCTTTCTTT.

The V call is TRBV12-3 or TRBV12-4, the J call TRBJ1-2, with D unresolved. Trimming took off 1 base at V and 9 bases at J, with 9 bases between the two ends. There are 12 residues in the CDR3. The CDR3 loop is CASSLGGFSYTF. In DNA, the CDR3 is TGTGCCAGCAGTTTAGGAGGGTTCAGCTACACCTTC.

V is TRBV18 and J is TRBJ2-1, with D perhaps TRBD1 (5 bases). The V end lost 5 bases, the J end lost 4 bases, and 9 bases lay between the germline ends. The V gene's germline CDR1 is KGHSH and CDR2 LQKENI. CDR3 size: 13 residues. This CDR3 reads CASSSDSYNEQFF. Here the CDR3 DNA reads TGTGCCAGCTCATCCGACAGTTACAATGAGCAGTTCTTC.

This chain connects TRBV25-1 to TRBJ2-3; D ambiguous. V shed 8 bases and J shed 3 bases, with 9 bases lying between them. Germline CDR1 MGHDK, CDR2 SYGVNS. The CDR3 contains 12 residues. The CDR3 nucleotides read TGTGCCAGCTCCCCCGGGACAGATACGCAGTATTTT. This encodes CASSPGTDTQYF.

The chain combines TRBV5-6 with TRBJ2-7; D may be TRBD1 (6 bases). Germline V gene lookup returns CDR1 SGHDT and CDR2 YYEEEE. Trimming cost V 1 base and J 3 bases, with 14 bases left between them. The CDR3 spans 15 residues. The CDR3 bases are TGTGCCAGCAGCTTGTCCCCAGGGGCGATCTACGAGCAGTACTTC. Its protein is CASSLSPGAIYEQYF.

The chain is built from TRBV5-8 and TRBJ2-2; TRBD1 agrees at 9 bases. The CDR3 extends over 16 amino acids. Unmatched junction bases numbered 2, after V lost 1 base and J lost 1 base. CDR1 SGHTS and CDR2 YDEGEE come from the germline V gene. CDR3 sequence reads: CASSLNRGQNTGELFF. CDR3 DNA sequence: TGTGCCAGCAGCTTGAACAGGGGGCAGAACACCGGGGAGCTGTTTTTT.

The chain has TRBV19 and TRBJ1-4; D ambiguous. Germline V gene sequence: CDR1 LNHDA, CDR2 SQIVND (reference sequence). Trimming took 5 bases from V and 3 from J, leaving 16 bases between them. This CDR3 has 16 amino acids. CDR3 amino acids: CASSRKPRESNEKLFF. The CDR3 DNA follows: TGTGCCAGTAGTCGTAAGCCTAGGGAGTCTAATGAAAAACTGTTTTTT.

The table lists this clone with a count of one. The chain uses TRBV6-6 and TRBJ1-5, with TRBD1 matching over 7 bases. Germline V gene data show CDR1 as MNHNY and CDR2 as SVGAGI (reference sequence). Trimming at V came to 4 bases and at J to 4 bases, leaving 4 bases not matched to a gene. The CDR3 has 14 residues. The CDR3 loop reads CASSSRDRNQPQHF. CDR3 nucleotides: TGTGCCAGCAGTTCTAGGGACAGAAATCAGCCCCAGCATTTT.

This clone was picked up a small number of times. The chain joins TRBV28 to TRBJ2-7; 9 nucleotides line up with TRBD1. The trim removed 5 bases at V and 5 bases at J, leaving 13 bases unmatched. CDR1 is MDHEN and CDR2 is SYDVKM in the germline V gene. This CDR3 contains 16 residues. In nucleotides, the CDR3 is TGTGCCAGCAGTACCGACACAGGGGGCGCCCGGAACGAGCAGTACTTC. It codes for CASSTDTGGARNEQYF. Variable domain in full (rest from reference TRBV28 and TRBJ2-7): DVKVTQSSRYLVKRTGEKVFLECVQDMDHENMFWYRQDPGLGLRLIYFSYDVKMKEKGDIPEGYSVSREKKERFSLILESASTNQTSMYLCASSTDTGGARNEQYFGPGTRLTVT.